The clone carrying this T cell receptor beta chain was counted ten times or more. The target antigen is unknown. TCRdb reprocessed the 5' RACE reads with MiXCR, giving one entry per CDR3 protein. In the table there are 50,000 or so distinct CDR3 sequences, roughly an eighth of which are singletons. This sample is drawn from a study of T-cell memory formation after mild COVID-19. Study-level background: TCR clusters were mostly donor specific.

Study-level points and caveats: Researchers report contracting CD4+ clones mostly in CM and EM, with CD8+ clones in EMRA.

The sequence came from a man younger than 35 who had mild COVID-19 (a few samples of this study predate the infection). Cell type and time point are not known. The sample comprised PBMCs or a T cell subset sorted from them (not recorded which).

In DNA, the CDR3 is TGCGCCAGCAGCCGAGGGGGGGCGGAGACCCAGTACTTC. Translation: CASSRGGAETQYF. This chain connects TRBV4-1 to TRBJ2-5, with a tentative D call TRBD2 (7 bases). V lost 4 bases, J lost 5 bases, and 11 bases lay in between. CDR3 size: 13 residues. Germline CDR1 is MGHRA and CDR2 is YSYEKL.